This is a list of T cell receptor beta chains from one sample in a study of blood T cell repertoires in COVID-19. TCRdb's table, derived via immunoSEQ multiplex PCR, lists solely in-frame clones and lacks some. In the table there are about 99,000 clones, 80% to 90% of which are singletons. What was sequenced was peripheral blood. All receptors derive from a man in his fifties or sixties with COVID-19, enrolled during active disease. Each CDR3 is given with its conserved first and last residue. D genes are given only for firm matches. Some rows have no size entry. The others give once, few or many, or a class for an expanded clone.

V gene: TRBV9; J gene: TRBJ2-3; D gene: -; clone size: -; CDR3 DNA: TGTGCCAGCAGCCCCTCGTACGGGGGGCTCACAGATACGCAGTATTTT; CDR3 protein: CASSPSYGGLTDTQYF
V gene: TRBV5-4; J gene: TRBJ2-1; D gene: TRBD2; clone size: once; CDR3 DNA: TGTGCCAGCAGCTTACGCGGGGGGTCCTACAATGAGCAGTTCTTC; CDR3 protein: CASSLRGGSYNEQFF
V gene: TRBV5-4; J gene: TRBJ1-6; D gene: TRBD1; clone size: -; CDR3 DNA: TGTGCCAGCAGCTCTGCAAGGGGGCAGAGAAATTCACCCCTCCACTTT; CDR3 protein: CASSSARGQRNSPLHF
V gene: TRBV5-8; J gene: TRBJ1-6; D gene: TRBD1; clone size: -; CDR3 DNA: TGTGCCAGCGGACACAGGGGAACAGTCTATAATTCACCCCTCCACTTT; CDR3 protein: CASGHRGTVYNSPLHF
V gene: TRBV3-1/TRBV3-2; J gene: TRBJ2-7; D gene: TRBD2; clone size: -; CDR3 DNA: TGTGCCAGCAGCACCAGGTGGCGGGGGGCCTACGAGCAGTACTTC; CDR3 protein: CASSTRWRGAYEQYF
V gene: TRBV6-2/TRBV6-3; J gene: TRBJ1-2; D gene: TRBD1; clone size: -; CDR3 DNA: TGTGCCAGCAGTTCATTCCCGGGACAGAGGGCGAAAGGCTACACCTTC; CDR3 protein: CASSSFPGQRAKGYTF
V gene: TRBV6-5; J gene: TRBJ2-7; D gene: TRBD1; clone size: -; CDR3 DNA: TGTGCCAGCAGATTGGGACAGGGAATCTACGAGCAGTACTTC; CDR3 protein: CASRLGQGIYEQYF
V gene: TRBV6-5; J gene: TRBJ2-1; D gene: -; clone size: -; CDR3 DNA: TGTGCCAGCAGGCAGGCAAGCTCCTACAATGAGCAGTTCTTC; CDR3 protein: CASRQASSYNEQFF
V gene: TRBV2; J gene: TRBJ1-1; D gene: TRBD1; clone size: -; CDR3 DNA: TGTGCCAGCAGTGAAGAGTGGGACAGGGTTCCTTTCTTT; CDR3 protein: CASSEEWDRVPFF
V gene: TRBV6-1; J gene: TRBJ2-1; D gene: -; clone size: -; CDR3 DNA: TGTGCCAGCAGTGAATACCTGGCGGGGGAGCAGTTCTTC; CDR3 protein: CASSEYLAGEQFF
V gene: TRBV19; J gene: TRBJ1-2; D gene: -; clone size: -; CDR3 DNA: TGTGCCAGTAGTATCGGGGGGCCCTTCAACTATGGCTACACCTTC; CDR3 protein: CASSIGGPFNYGYTF
V gene: TRBV10-3; J gene: TRBJ1-1; D gene: -; clone size: once; CDR3 DNA: TGTGCCATCAGTGAAGCCGGCACTGAAGCTTTCTTT; CDR3 protein: CAISEAGTEAFF
V gene: TRBV29-1; J gene: TRBJ1-2; D gene: -; clone size: -; CDR3 DNA: TGCAGCGGGGGATCCTCTAACTATGGCTACACCTTC; CDR3 protein: CSGGSSNYGYTF
V gene: TRBV7-7; J gene: TRBJ2-1; D gene: -; clone size: -; CDR3 DNA: TGTGCTAGCAGCAAGGGTAGCACAGCTCTAGCTCGAGATGAGCAGTTCTTC; CDR3 protein: CASSKGSTALARDEQFF
V gene: TRBV7-9; J gene: TRBJ1-2; D gene: TRBD1; clone size: -; CDR3 DNA: TGTGCCAGCAGCTTAGCTGGGGACAGAATATCTAACTATGGCTACACCTTC; CDR3 protein: CASSLAGDRISNYGYTF
V gene: TRBV3-1/TRBV3-2; J gene: TRBJ2-5; D gene: -; clone size: -; CDR3 DNA: TGTGCCAGCAGCCTCGGAGGTGGCCAGTACTTC; CDR3 protein: CASSLGGGQYF
V gene: TRBV18; J gene: TRBJ1-1; D gene: TRBD1; clone size: -; CDR3 DNA: TGTGCCAGCTCACAGGGGACAGCCAACACTGAAGCTTTCTTT; CDR3 protein: CASSQGTANTEAFF
V gene: TRBV5-1; J gene: TRBJ1-1; D gene: TRBD1; clone size: -; CDR3 DNA: TGCGCCAGCAGCTTGGGTAGAACAGGGGGTTACACTGAAGCTTTCTTT; CDR3 protein: CASSLGRTGGYTEAFF
V gene: TRBV6-2/TRBV6-3; J gene: TRBJ2-1; D gene: -; clone size: -; CDR3 DNA: TGTGCCAGCAGTGACAGTGTTTTCAGGAATGAGCAGTTCTTC; CDR3 protein: CASSDSVFRNEQFF
V gene: TRBV29-1; J gene: TRBJ1-5; D gene: TRBD1; clone size: few; CDR3 DNA: TGCAGCGTTGAAGGGCAGGGGGGACAGCCCCAGCATTTT; CDR3 protein: CSVEGQGGQPQHF
V gene: TRBV9; J gene: TRBJ2-2; D gene: -; clone size: -; CDR3 DNA: TGTGCCAGCAGCGTAGGGGGGCTAACCACGGGCACCGGGGAGCTGTTTTTT; CDR3 protein: CASSVGGLTTGTGELFF
V gene: TRBV30; J gene: TRBJ2-1; D gene: -; clone size: -; CDR3 DNA: TGTGCCTGGAGTTCCGGACAGACTTATTACAATGAGCAGTTCTTC; CDR3 protein: CAWSSGQTYYNEQFF